A selection of T cell receptor beta chains follows, all from one sample in a study of technical replicates of blood from several donors. Method: immunoSEQ multiplex PCR; TCRdb's copy keeps in-frame clones and lacks some. The sample shows some 58,000 clones, roughly 94% of them seen only once. Sequences were obtained from T cells isolated from PBMCs. The receptors here all came from a human donor in good health. Both conserved end residues are trimmed from each CDR3.

v_call: TRBV6-5
cdr3_aa: AIRNRGADTQY

v_call: TRBV7-8
cdr3_aa: ASSLGAGSNTEAF

v_call: TRBV5-1
cdr3_aa: ASSIQINTEAF

v_call: TRBV6-5
cdr3_aa: ASGNSGKGEKLF

v_call: TRBV10-3
cdr3_aa: AIGQRTSGQTGELF

v_call: TRBV7-9
cdr3_aa: ASSLAGGEYEQY

v_call: TRBV5-1
cdr3_aa: ASYPTGSNTGELF

v_call: TRBV28
cdr3_aa: ASILIGTASNQPQH

v_call: TRBV29-1
cdr3_aa: SAREIRSYNEQF

v_call: TRBV5-4
cdr3_aa: ASSLTGGGYTEAF

v_call: TRBV7-9
cdr3_aa: ASSLHHRGSYEQY

v_call: TRBV7-8
cdr3_aa: ASSGQGTEAF

v_call: TRBV10-3
cdr3_aa: AIGGQGGGTQY

v_call: TRBV10-3
cdr3_aa: AISESSRQGALSISNQPQH

v_call: TRBV7-8
cdr3_aa: ASSLEMAGNQPQH

v_call: TRBV5-1
cdr3_aa: ASSLTESSQTDTQY

v_call: TRBV5-4
cdr3_aa: ASSWRGGRATGELF

v_call: TRBV14
cdr3_aa: ASSGGVWGSEQY

v_call: TRBV11-2
cdr3_aa: ASSFRDTEAF

v_call: TRBV28
cdr3_aa: ASSYLRREGLNEQY

v_call: TRBV7-9
cdr3_aa: ASSVGGGAAGELF

v_call: TRBV11-2
cdr3_aa: ASSASRANTEAF

v_call: TRBV10-2
cdr3_aa: ACGGSYEQY

v_call: TRBV5-1
cdr3_aa: ASSPLAGGPNEQF

v_call: TRBV11-2
cdr3_aa: ASSLVTIDQETQY

v_call: TRBV28
cdr3_aa: ASSAGDSQKAF

v_call: TRBV5-1
cdr3_aa: ASRVSTAGDTDTQY

v_call: TRBV5-4
cdr3_aa: ASSFLGGGEYTDTQY